Listed below are T cell receptor beta chains from one sample, sequenced in a study of shared clonotypes between healthy human individuals. The repertoire was sequenced with immunoSEQ multiplex PCR; TCRdb's copy has only in-frame clones and lacks some. The sample holds roughly 660,000 clones; about 90% are singletons and the top ten take 30% to 40%. Sequences were obtained from memory CD8+ T cells from PBMCs. These receptors were collected from a man aged 18 to 29 in good health. Some clones in this sample may be carry-over from other donors' samples. CDR3s include the opening cysteine and the closing phenylalanine or tryptophan. Fields, in order: J gene, clone size, D gene, V gene, CDR3 DNA, CDR3 protein. D genes are given only for firm matches. The size entry is marked missing in some rows and otherwise reads once, few, many or a size class.

TRBJ1-4	NA	NA	TRBV7-9	TGTGCCAGCAGCCACCGGTCGGAGTTCCGTGAAAAACTGTTTTTT	CASSHRSEFREKLFF
TRBJ2-7	NA	NA	TRBV9	TGTGCCAGCAGCGGGTCTATGTCTGTAGCGCCGTTATACGAGCAGTACTTC	CASSGSMSVAPLYEQYF
TRBJ2-1	once	NA	TRBV7-6	TGTGCCAGCAGCCCCGGATGGTATGAGCAGTTCTTC	CASSPGWYEQFF
TRBJ1-1	NA	NA	TRBV7-9	TGTGCCAGCAGTCCACCGGGGGCAGTGAACACTGAAGCTTTCTTT	CASSPPGAVNTEAFF
TRBJ2-1	once	NA	TRBV9	TGTGCCAGCACCTCCCGAGGCCCCAATGAGCAGTTCTTC	CASTSRGPNEQFF
TRBJ2-7	once	NA	TRBV19	TGTGCCAGTAGTCTCATCGGGGCAGCCTACGAGCAGTACTTC	CASSLIGAAYEQYF
TRBJ2-3	NA	TRBD2	TRBV4-1	TGCGCCAGCAGCCAAGGGGCTAGCGGGCGCCCAGATACGCAGTATTTT	CASSQGASGRPDTQYF
TRBJ1-5	NA	NA	TRBV27	TGTGCCAGCAGTCCCCGGGAGGAGGCCTATAGCAATCAGCCCCAGCATTTT	CASSPREEAYSNQPQHF
TRBJ2-1	NA	NA	TRBV9	TGTGCCAGCACTAGGATCCCCAACAATGAGCAGTTCTTC	CASTRIPNNEQFF
TRBJ2-1	NA	NA	TRBV7-9	TGTGCCAGCAGCCCAAATGTATTGGGGACAAGGAGCTCCTACAATGAGCAGTTCTTC	CASSPNVLGTRSSYNEQFF
TRBJ2-1	once	TRBD2	TRBV6-5	TGTGCCAGCAGTTACAGGGCTAGCGGGAGAGATGAGCAGTTCTTC	CASSYRASGRDEQFF
TRBJ2-1	many	TRBD2	TRBV7-8	TGTGCCAGCAGCCCTACTAGCGGGAGGGTGTACAATGAGCAGTTCTTC	CASSPTSGRVYNEQFF
TRBJ2-3	NA	NA	TRBV7-3	TGTGCCAGCAGCGACTGGACAGTCACAGATACGCAGTATTTT	CASSDWTVTDTQYF
TRBJ2-1	NA	TRBD1	TRBV4-2	TGTGCCAGCAGCCAAGATAGCCCCGGGACAGTTTACAATGAGCAGTTCTTC	CASSQDSPGTVYNEQFF
TRBJ2-2	NA	NA	TRBV27	TGTGCCAGCAGTTCATATACCGGGGAGCTGTTTTTT	CASSSYTGELFF
TRBJ2-7	NA	TRBD2	TRBV16	TGTGCCAGCAGTAGTGGGGCTAGCGGGGGATCCGAGCAGTACTTC	CASSSGASGGSEQYF
TRBJ2-7	once	TRBD2	TRBV27	TGTGCCAGCAGTTTGGCGGGAGGGTTCAACGAGCAGTACTTC	CASSLAGGFNEQYF
TRBJ2-2	NA	TRBD2	TRBV27	TGTGCCAGCAGTTTTAGGAAGCTAGCGGGCCCCGGGGAGCTGTTTTTT	CASSFRKLAGPGELFF
TRBJ2-5	NA	NA	TRBV27	TGTGCCAGCAGTCCGTCTGGGGCAGGAGAGACCCAGTACTTC	CASSPSGAGETQYF
TRBJ1-1	NA	TRBD1	TRBV4-1	TGCGCCAGCAGCCAACCAAGGGGTCGACAGGGACACACTGAAGCTTTCTTT	CASSQPRGRQGHTEAFF
TRBJ2-3	NA	TRBD1	TRBV7-3	TGTGCCAGCAGCTTAATGGGACAGCTCACAGATACGCAGTATTTT	CASSLMGQLTDTQYF
TRBJ2-7	NA	TRBD2	TRBV5-4	TGTGCCAGCAGCTTGTTGGCGGGAGGGCCGGACGAGCAGTACTTC	CASSLLAGGPDEQYF
TRBJ2-1	few	TRBD2	TRBV9	TGTGCCAGCAGCGTATCGGCTAGCGGGATGTTTAATGAGCAGTTCTTC	CASSVSASGMFNEQFF
TRBJ2-6	once	NA	TRBV7-9	TGTGCCACCCGCTCTGGGGCCAACGTCCTGACTTTC	CATRSGANVLTF
TRBJ1-3	NA	NA	TRBV11-2	TGTGCCAGCAGCGTTGACAGTTACTCTGGAAACACCATATATTTT	CASSVDSYSGNTIYF
TRBJ1-1	NA	NA	TRBV9	TGTGCCAGCAGCGTAGGCGACAACACTGAAGCTTTCTTT	CASSVGDNTEAFF
TRBJ2-2	NA	TRBD1	TRBV28	TGTGCCAGCAGCCCGGGCCCGGGACAGGGCCGCGACACCGGGGAGCTGTTTTTT	CASSPGPGQGRDTGELFF
TRBJ2-2	NA	NA	TRBV7-2	TGTGCCAGCAGAGTGTCGGGCTATACCACCGGGGAGCTGTTTTTT	CASRVSGYTTGELFF
TRBJ1-1	few	TRBD1	TRBV2	TGTGCCAGCAGCCTTGACAGGGCGAACACTGAAGCTTTCTTT	CASSLDRANTEAFF
TRBJ2-7	NA	NA	TRBV27	TGTGCCAGCAGCCTACATCGGTCAGGGGCAGGAACCCGCTACGAGCAGTACTTC	CASSLHRSGAGTRYEQYF
TRBJ1-3	NA	NA	TRBV5-6	TGTGCCAGCAGCTTGGCGGGAAACACCATATATTTT	CASSLAGNTIYF
TRBJ1-1	NA	NA	TRBV28	TGTGCCAGCAGCTCTGTCAGGGAAGGAGCTGAAGCTTTCTTT	CASSSVREGAEAFF
TRBJ2-2	NA	NA	TRBV6-7	TGTGCCTACCAAAGGGGTTTCGGGGAGCTGTTTTTT	CAYQRGFGELFF
TRBJ2-7	NA	NA	TRBV2	TGTGCCAGCCTAAGGAGGGGACGGCCCTACGAGCAGTACTTC	CASLRRGRPYEQYF
TRBJ2-7	NA	NA	TRBV7-9	TGTGCCAGCAGCTTAGGCGGGACCTCCTACGAGCAGTACTTC	CASSLGGTSYEQYF
TRBJ2-2	once	NA	TRBV27	TGTGCCAGCCAGGGCCACCCTGGCACCGGGGAGCTGTTTTTT	CASQGHPGTGELFF
TRBJ1-1	NA	NA	TRBV28	TGTGCCAGCAGTCTCCTCCCGATGAACACTGAAGCTTTCTTT	CASSLLPMNTEAFF
TRBJ2-7	NA	NA	TRBV21-1	TGTGCCAGCAGTGTCGATGGTCGCTGCGGGAGGGGGGACGAGCAGTACTTC	CASSVDGRCGRGDEQYF
TRBJ2-5	NA	NA	TRBV7-6	TGTGCCAGCAGCTTATCGCGTGGGGCCCAAGAGACCCAGTACTTC	CASSLSRGAQETQYF
TRBJ1-4	NA	NA	TRBV11-2	TGTGCCAGCAGCTCACGGGACACCACTAATGAAAAACTGTTTTTT	CASSSRDTTNEKLFF
TRBJ1-1	NA	TRBD1	TRBV11-2	TGTGCCAGCAGCTTATATGCGTGGGGGGACAGGGTCGGGAACACTGAAGCTTTCTTT	CASSLYAWGDRVGNTEAFF
TRBJ2-7	NA	NA	TRBV4-1	TGCGCCAGCAGCCAGGAAGTAGACCTGTCCTACGAGCAGTACTTC	CASSQEVDLSYEQYF
TRBJ2-7	NA	NA	TRBV27	TGTGCCAGCAGTTACCTCCGGGACTCCTACGAGCAGTACTTC	CASSYLRDSYEQYF
TRBJ2-3	NA	NA	TRBV7-9	TGTGCCAGCGGGGCCGTTGTCGGGATTCTGACAGATACGCAGTATTTT	CASGAVVGILTDTQYF
TRBJ2-7	NA	NA	TRBV6-5	TGTGCCAGCAGTTACTCCAGGGTTCCCTACGAGCAGTACTTC	CASSYSRVPYEQYF
TRBJ1-1	NA	NA	TRBV11-1	TGTGCCAGCAGCTACCGCTTGGGGTCTCCGGCTTTCTTT	CASSYRLGSPAFF
TRBJ2-4	NA	TRBD1	TRBV19	TGTGCCAGCGACAGGACAGGGGGTGAAAACATTCAGTACTTC	CASDRTGGENIQYF
TRBJ2-1	NA	TRBD2	TRBV28	TGTGCCAGCAGCTGGGACACCCCCTTCCAACTAGCGGGGGACAATGAGCAGTTCTTC	CASSWDTPFQLAGDNEQFF
TRBJ2-3	NA	TRBD2	TRBV9	TGTGCCAGCAGCACACACGGGACTACTAGCACAGATACGCAGTATTTT	CASSTHGTTSTDTQYF
TRBJ1-5	few	NA	TRBV5-6	TGTGCCAGCAGCTTTGGAGGAGGGATTCAGCCCCAGCATTTT	CASSFGGGIQPQHF
TRBJ2-7	NA	TRBD2	TRBV19	TGTGCCAGTAGTATGAGCGGGATCTCCTACGAGCAGTACTTC	CASSMSGISYEQYF
TRBJ2-3	once	TRBD2	TRBV27	TGTGCCAGCAGTCTGATGGGACTAGCGGCAACAGATACGCAGTATTTT	CASSLMGLAATDTQYF
TRBJ1-5	NA	NA	TRBV19	TGTGCCAGTAGCCGGAACCTCGAGCAGCCCCAGCATTTT	CASSRNLEQPQHF
TRBJ2-7	NA	TRBD2	TRBV4-3	TGCGCCAGCAGCCAAGAGGTCGGGAGGATGGGGTACGAGCAGTACTTC	CASSQEVGRMGYEQYF
TRBJ2-3	NA	TRBD1	TRBV5-1	TGCGCCAGCAGCCCGAGGACAGGGGCAGATACGCAGTATTTT	CASSPRTGADTQYF